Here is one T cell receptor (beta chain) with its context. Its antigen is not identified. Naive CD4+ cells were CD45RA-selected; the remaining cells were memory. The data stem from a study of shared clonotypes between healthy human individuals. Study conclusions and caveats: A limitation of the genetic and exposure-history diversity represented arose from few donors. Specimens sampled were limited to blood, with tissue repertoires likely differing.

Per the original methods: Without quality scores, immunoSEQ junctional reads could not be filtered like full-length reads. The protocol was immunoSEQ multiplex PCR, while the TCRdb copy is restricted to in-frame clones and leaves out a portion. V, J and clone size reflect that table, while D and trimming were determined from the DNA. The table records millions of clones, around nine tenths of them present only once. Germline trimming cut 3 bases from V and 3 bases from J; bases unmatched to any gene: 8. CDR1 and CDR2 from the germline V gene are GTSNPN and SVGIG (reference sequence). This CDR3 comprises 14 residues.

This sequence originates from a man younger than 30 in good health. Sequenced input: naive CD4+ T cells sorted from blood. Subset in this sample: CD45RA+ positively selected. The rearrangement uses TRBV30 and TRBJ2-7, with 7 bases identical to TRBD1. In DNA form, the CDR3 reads TGTGCCTGGAGCGCTACGGGACAGCGCTACGAGCAGTACTTC. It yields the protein CAWSATGQRYEQYF.